The sequence of this TCR beta chain was determined in a study of T cells in localized non-small cell lung cancer. The table came from immunoSEQ multiplex PCR; TCRdb's copy has only in-frame clones and leaves some out. The repertoire holds about 22,000 clones, with around 85% as singletons. This CDR3 is built from 13 residues. Germline V CDR1 and CDR2: MNHEY, SVGAGI. Trimming left V 2 bases short and J 7 bases short, with 11 bases between. This clonotype was sampled from a man aged 40 to 70 with stage II squamous cell lung carcinoma. The chain joins TRBV6-5 to TRBJ1-2; D unclear. Specimen: PBMCs, collected before any cancer treatment. CDR3 sequence: CASSYMGSGGYTF. Here the CDR3 DNA reads TGTGCCAGCAGTTACATGGGAAGTGGTGGCTACACCTTC.